This T cell receptor beta chain is from a study of vaccination and CD4 T cells after COVID-19. Study as a whole: There were six male and four female convalescents, and two of them were Hispanic.

This CDR3 has 12 residues. The V gene's germline CDR1 is DFQATT and CDR2 SNEGSKA (reference sequence). V shed 0 bases and J shed 5 bases, with 5 bases lying between them. With regard to this clonotype: Its antigen is currently unknown.

With the Oncomine TCR Beta short-read assay, DNA from cultured CD4+ T cells was sequenced. TCRdb processed the PCR reads anew with MiXCR; each CDR3 protein has one entry. The sample includes 15,000 to 18,000 distinct CDR3 sequences, more than 35% seen only once; the top ten take around 5.2%. Indicated treatment: roughly 11-day PBMC culture with coronavirus spike peptide pools or control peptides (ViraFEST assay). ViraFEST expanded antigen-specific T cells with peptide pools, then sequenced TCRs. The clonotype comes from a human donor who had recovered from COVID-19. V gene TRBV20-1 combines with J gene TRBJ2-4, with D hard to call. Sequencing used CD4+ T cells from blood, cultured in vitro, obtained before SARS-CoV-2 vaccination. The CDR3 DNA sequence: TGCAGTGCTAGAGAGGGCCAAAACATTCAGTACTTC. Translation: CSAREGQNIQYF.